The subject of this entry is one T cell receptor (beta chain). The source of the sample is a study of cytomegalovirus exposure and HLA in healthy donors. The PCR employed 60 Vbeta primers together with 13 Jbeta primers. Clones were sequenced by immunoSEQ multiplex PCR, and TCRdb holds only the in-frame ones, with some missing. The data contain around 120,000 clones, 84% of them singletons. Sequencing was carried out using PBMCs. The clonotype was recovered from a man aged 45-65 years in good health and CMV-seronegative.

The DNA for the CDR3 is TGCAGCGTCCAGAGCGGGCGGAACTATGGCTACACCTTC. Protein product: CSVQSGRNYGYTF. The chain is built from TRBV29-1 and TRBJ1-2; the D is unclear. This CDR3 contains 13 residues. V was clipped by 6 bases and J by 2 bases, with 13 bases between them. CDR1 SQVTM and CDR2 ANQGSEA come from the germline V gene.